The present TCR beta chain was sequenced within a study of blood T cell repertoires in COVID-19. Study details: In each case, the material was cDNA or gDNA derived from T cells, B-cell-depleted T cells, or PBMCs.

Sequenced by immunoSEQ multiplex PCR; TCRdb stores in-frame clones only, minus some. The table shows about 430,000 clones, with approximately 91% occurring only once. Germline-derived CDR1 and CDR2 are LGHDT and YNNKEL (reference sequence). V gave up 0 bases and J gave up 1 base; unmatched junction bases: 3. The CDR3 covers 16 residues. Specimen: PBMCs or T cells enriched from blood (not recorded which). This sequence originates from a woman aged 18-35 years who had been exposed to COVID-19. The chain uses TRBV3-1 (or the pseudogene TRBV3-2) and TRBJ2-5; 9 bases agree with TRBD2. CDR3 bases: TGTGCCAGCAGCCAAGAGAGACTAGCGGTCCAAGAGACCCAGTACTTC. Protein: CASSQERLAVQETQYF.